Each of the 18 T cell receptor beta chains below was sequenced from the same sample in a study of cytomegalovirus exposure and HLA in healthy donors (dated by TCRdb to about 2017). Preparation of the library involved the immunoSEQ multiplex PCR assay. For the multiplex PCR, a mixture combining 60 forward primers for TCR Vbeta segments and 13 reverse primers for TCR Jbeta segments was used. Here the immuneACCESS table is served through TCRdb, limited to in-frame sequences with V and J called. Missing clones are a known gap in these copies; in checked studies unresolved V genes cover under half, and the rest lacks a known reason. For this sample the table gives 250,000 or so clones, of which about nine tenths were detected only once. Clones ranked in the top ten supply around 1.7% of the sample. The sample consisted of PBMCs. These receptors were obtained from a girl aged 2-10 years in good health and CMV-seronegative.

The rearrangement links TRBV30 to TRBJ1-1, with a possible D match to TRBD1 (6 bases). V was shortened by 1 base and J by 3 bases, with 9 bases between the two germline ends. The CDR3 covers 13 residues. Germline loops: CDR1 GTSNPN, CDR2 SVGIG (reference sequence). The CDR3 DNA reads as TGTGCCTGGAGTGATCGACAGGACACTGAAGCTTTCTTT. Protein sequence: CAWSDRQDTEAFF. The variable domain in full, with the rest retrieved from reference TRBV30 and TRBJ1-1, is SQTIHQWPATLVQPVGSPLSLECTVEGTSNPNLYWYRQAAGRGLQLLFYSVGIGQISSEVPQNLSASRPQDRQFILSSKKLLLSDSGFYLCAWSDRQDTEAFFGQGTRLTVV.

CDR3 nucleotides: TGTGCCAGCAGTAGATCAGGGGGCAGGGGATACAATCAGCCCCAGCATTTT. It is translated as CASSRSGGRGYNQPQHF. V usage is TRBV28 and J usage is TRBJ1-5; TRBD1 matches at 8 bases. Germline V gene data show CDR1 as MDHEN and CDR2 as SYDVKM. CDR3 length: 17 residues. V shed 5 bases and J 3 bases; nucleotides not matched to a gene: 12. Looking up the rest from reference TRBV28 and TRBJ1-5 gives the full variable domain: DVKVTQSSRYLVKRTGEKVFLECVQDMDHENMFWYRQDPGLGLRLIYFSYDVKMKEKGDIPEGYSVSREKKERFSLILESASTNQTSMYLCASSRSGGRGYNQPQHFGDGTRLSIL.

This clone has a single count. The chain links TRBV4-1 to TRBJ1-1, with D possibly being TRBD1 (5 bases). Germline V gives CDR1 MGHRA, CDR2 YSYEKL. V was clipped by 0 bases and J by 2 bases, with 7 bases between them. CDR3 length: 14 residues. In DNA form, the CDR3 reads TGCGCCAGCAGCCAAGAGGGGGGAAACACTGAAGCTTTCTTT. Translated: CASSQEGGNTEAFF.

This clone was seen only once. The rearrangement joins TRBV19 to TRBJ2-7; 8 bases line up with TRBD1. Germline lookup yields CDR1 LNHDA and CDR2 SQIVND (reference sequence). The CDR3 spans 15 residues. J was trimmed by 2 bases and V by 1 base; bases with no gene match: 4. DNA of the CDR3: TGTGCCAGTAGTATAGGGACAGGGTTTACCTACGAGCAGTACTTC. Residues: CASSIGTGFTYEQYF.

The chain employs TRBV5-1 and TRBJ2-1; D may be TRBD1 (6 bases). This CDR3 region has 15 residues. The germline CDR1 and CDR2 sequences are SGHRS and YFSETQ. Trimming took off 0 bases at V and 4 bases at J, with 11 bases between the two ends. CDR3 residues: CASSLADRLYNEQFF. DNA for the CDR3: TGCGCCAGCAGCTTGGCGGACAGACTTTACAATGAGCAGTTCTTC.

This clone was picked up a small number of times. The chain combines TRBV2 with TRBJ2-1; D is ambiguous. The CDR3 loop spans 12 amino acids. Trimming stripped 11 bases from V and 6 bases from J, with 14 bases between. Germline CDR1 and CDR2: SNHLY and FYNNEI. The CDR3 DNA is TGTGCCGGCAACTCGCCCACCAATGAGCAGTTCTTC. Its translation: CAGNSPTNEQFF.

The V and J genes are TRBV5-4 and TRBJ2-5; TRBD1 matches 10 bases. This CDR3 comprises 16 residues. V lost 0 bases to trimming and J lost 4 bases; unmatched junction nucleotides: 6. Germline values: CDR1 SGHNT, CDR2 YYREEE (reference sequence). Here the CDR3 reads CASSLAGTGAGETQYF. CDR3 nucleotide sequence: TGTGCCAGCAGCTTGGCCGGGACAGGGGCCGGAGAGACCCAGTACTTC.

The rearrangement joins TRBV6-5 to TRBJ2-5; weak D call: TRBD2 (6 bases). This CDR3 is 15 amino acids long. V was cut by 7 bases and J by 1 base, with 16 bases left in between. Germline CDR1 reads MNHEY; CDR2 reads SVGAGI. The CDR3 spells CASTPRASAQETQYF. For the CDR3, the DNA is TGTGCCAGCACCCCACGGGCTAGCGCCCAAGAGACCCAGTACTTC.

The chain is built from TRBV27 and TRBJ1-1, with TRBD1 identical over 9 bases. This CDR3 is built from 13 residues. Germline CDR1 and CDR2: MNHEY and SMNVEV (reference sequence). J was trimmed by 6 bases and V by 5 bases; bases with no gene match: 4. CDR3 region: CASSPGQGPEAFF. The CDR3 DNA reads TGTGCCAGCAGTCCCGGACAGGGGCCTGAAGCTTTCTTT.

The chain couples TRBV28 to TRBJ1-1; D is unresolved. Trimming removed 7 bases at V and 2 bases at J, with 8 bases between. This CDR3 has 12 amino acids. Germline-derived CDR1 and CDR2 are MDHEN and SYDVKM. The CDR3 sequence is CASTRGNTEAFF. CDR3 DNA: TGTGCCAGCACCAGAGGAAACACTGAAGCTTTCTTT.

This chain links TRBV4-1 with TRBJ1-4; TRBD1 matches at 8 bases. V shed 1 base, J shed 8 bases, and the junction held 6 bases outside the gene matches. This CDR3 comprises 15 residues. Germline values: CDR1 MGHRA, CDR2 YSYEKL. CDR3 nucleotides: TGCGCCAGCAGCCAAGCACAGGGGGTTTGGGAAAAACTGTTTTTT. Its translation is CASSQAQGVWEKLFF.

This chain uses TRBV6-1 with TRBJ1-1; D is possibly TRBD1 (6 bases). The germline V gene encodes CDR1 MNHNS and CDR2 SASEGT. V gave up 6 bases and J gave up 4 bases, with 15 bases separating them. The CDR3 loop spans 14 amino acids. The chain's CDR3 is CASSQGPGGTEAFF. In DNA, the CDR3 is TGTGCCAGCAGCCAGGGGCCGGGTGGCACTGAAGCTTTCTTT.

This chain links TRBV15 with TRBJ1-6, with 8 bases aligning to TRBD1. This CDR3 is 15 amino acids long. Germline lookup yields CDR1 LNHNV and CDR2 YYDKDF (reference sequence). After removal of 0 bases from V and 7 bases from J, the junction contained 2 bases not matched to a gene. The CDR3 DNA is TGTGCCACCAGCAGAGAGAGACAGGGGAATTCACCCCTCCACTTT. It yields the protein CATSRERQGNSPLHF.

The chain has TRBV5-1 and TRBJ2-7, with TRBD1 matching 10 bases. Germline V CDR1 and CDR2: SGHRS, YFSETQ. Losses at the gene ends were 3 bases for V and 2 bases for J; bases not matched to a gene: 5. This CDR3 has 15 amino acids. The chain's CDR3 is CASSWDRGLPYEQYF. The CDR3 nucleotides are TGCGCCAGCAGCTGGGACAGGGGTCTTCCCTACGAGCAGTACTTC.

The rearrangement links TRBV7-8 to TRBJ2-5; 10 bases map to TRBD2. Losses at the gene ends were 4 bases for V and 7 bases for J; bases not matched to a gene: 15. In germline, CDR1 is SGHVS, CDR2 FQNEAQ. The CDR3 spans 17 residues. The CDR3 protein is CASSSSSSGSLVGTQYF. CDR3 bases: TGTGCCAGCAGCTCGTCATCTAGCGGGAGCTTAGTGGGGACCCAGTACTTC. Based on the CDR3 plus reference TRBV7-8 and TRBJ2-5, the full variable domain is GAGVSQSPRYKVAKRGQDVALRCDPISGHVSLFWYQQALGQGPEFLTYFQNEAQLDKSGLPSDRFFAERPEGSVSTLKIQRTQQEDSAVYLCASSSSSSGSLVGTQYFGPGTRLLVL.

The CDR3 is CAWSVLAGGLTEQFF. The DNA for the CDR3 is TGTGCCTGGAGTGTTCTGGCGGGGGGGCTTACTGAGCAGTTCTTC. This chain joins TRBV30 and TRBJ2-1; 9 nucleotides agree with TRBD2. This CDR3 is 15 amino acids long. V was pared by 0 bases and J by 9 bases, with 9 bases of the junction left unmatched. Germline CDR1 reads GTSNPN; CDR2 reads SVGIG (reference sequence).

The genes are TRBV28 and TRBJ2-6; 8 nucleotides line up with TRBD1. Germline CDR1 and CDR2: MDHEN and SYDVKM. V lost 3 bases to trimming and J lost 2 bases; unmatched junction nucleotides: 6. The CDR3 runs 17 residues. CDR3 region: CASSFNPTGAGANVLTF. CDR3 coding DNA: TGTGCCAGCAGTTTTAATCCGACAGGGGCTGGGGCCAACGTCCTGACTTTC.

The chain carries TRBV21-1 and TRBJ1-1; the D call in the table, TRBD1, was not verified against the DNA. TRBV21-1 constitutes a pseudogene. The CDR3 sequence is 14 residues long. DNA for the CDR3: TGTGCCAGCAGCATTGACAGGGAGGCCACTGAAGCTTTCTTT. Translated: CASSIDREATEAFF.